The 30 T cell receptor beta chains below were found in one sample sequenced in a study of blood T cells in healthy people across ages. The authors ran a second PCR of roughly 6 to 12 cycles using a sample-barcoded 5' primer and a J-beta primer mix. MiXCR was run by TCRdb on the 5' RACE reads, yielding one entry per CDR3 protein. The sample records roughly 900,000 distinct CDR3 sequences, roughly 52% being singletons. Specimen: blood. The receptors derive from a man aged 25 to 45 in good health.

This clonotype occurred many times. The J gene is TRBJ2-5, the V gene TRBV11-3, with TRBD2 matching over 8 bases. Germline V gives CDR1 SGHNT, CDR2 YENEEA. After removal of 2 bases from V and 0 bases from J, the junction contained 5 bases not matched to a gene. The CDR3 totals 16 residues. The CDR3 nucleotides are TGTGCCAGCAGCTTATATCTAGCGGGCAACCAAGAGACCCAGTACTTC. The encoded protein is CASSLYLAGNQETQYF. Looking up the rest from reference TRBV11-3 and TRBJ2-5 gives the full variable domain: EAGVVQSPRYKIIEKKQPVAFWCNPISGHNTLYWYLQNLGQGPELLIRYENEEAVDDSQLPKDRFSAERLKGVDSTLKIQPAELGDSAVYLCASSLYLAGNQETQYFGPGTRLLVL.

In its sample, this clonotype was seen a few times. The rearrangement uses TRBV4-3 and TRBJ1-4, with D perhaps TRBD1 (5 bases). Per the germline V gene, CDR1 is LGHNA and CDR2 is YSLEER. The CDR3 runs to 14 residues. The V end lost 7 bases, the J end lost 0 bases, and 9 bases lay between the germline ends. The CDR3 DNA sequence: TGCGCCAGCACCAGGGAAGCAACTAATGAAAAACTGTTTTTT. This codes for CASTREATNEKLFF.

J is TRBJ2-1 and V is TRBV7-2; 9 bases map to TRBD2. Trimming took 5 bases from V and 10 from J; bases not matched to a gene: 3. The V gene's germline CDR1 is SGHTA and CDR2 FQGNSA. The CDR3 sequence is 12 residues long. Here the CDR3 reads CASSPGTSEQFF. The CDR3 DNA reads as TGTGCCAGCAGCCCGGGGACTAGCGAGCAGTTCTTC.

This clonotype was counted a few times. This sequence joins TRBV7-2 and TRBJ1-6; possible D gene TRBD1, 6 bases. In germline, CDR1 is SGHTA, CDR2 FQGNSA. The CDR3 is 14 amino acids. The ends were cut back, 0 bases at V and 10 bases at J, with 10 bases in the middle. This CDR3 is CASSLAQGASPLHF. CDR3 nucleotides: TGTGCCAGCAGCTTAGCACAGGGCGCATCACCCCTCCACTTT.

The J gene is TRBJ1-2, the V gene TRBV7-2, with a possible D match to TRBD1 (5 bases). V lost 3 bases, J lost 6 bases, and 17 bases lay in between. The CDR3 length is 15 residues. The germline CDR1 and CDR2 sequences are SGHTA and FQGNSA. CDR3 sequence (DNA): TGTGCCAGCAGCTTGGGCAGGGAAGTTAGTAATGGCTACACCTTC. Its protein is CASSLGREVSNGYTF.

The chain joins TRBV9 to TRBJ2-1; the match to TRBD1 covers 8 bases. This CDR3 contains 15 residues. V shed 4 bases and J 3 bases; nucleotides not matched to a gene: 6. The germline CDR1 and CDR2 sequences are SGDLS and YYNGEE. The CDR3 region is CASSTWDRSYNEQFF. The CDR3 nucleotides read TGTGCCAGCAGCACCTGGGACAGGAGCTACAATGAGCAGTTCTTC.

The table lists this clonotype with many counts. The chain has TRBV6-2 or TRBV6-3 and TRBJ2-1; D may be TRBD2 (6 bases). V lost 2 bases to trimming and J lost 7 bases, with 21 bases between them. The CDR3 extends over 17 amino acids. Germline assignment: CDR1 MNHEY and CDR2 SVGEGT. CDR3 in DNA: TGTGCCAGCAGTTACCGTCCTCGACCGGGACTCACAAATGAGCAGTTCTTC. Encoded protein: CASSYRPRPGLTNEQFF.

V usage is TRBV20-1 and J usage is TRBJ2-3; TRBD2 agrees at 10 bases. Trimming took 8 bases from V and 1 from J; bases not matched to a gene: 3. CDR1 and CDR2 from the germline V gene are DFQATT and SNEGSKA (reference sequence). CDR3 length equals 13 residues. This chain's CDR3 is CSLGTSGTDTQYF. Here the CDR3 DNA reads TGCAGTCTCGGGACTAGCGGCACAGATACGCAGTATTTT.

This clonotype has only a few counts. The rearrangement uses TRBV6-2 or TRBV6-3 and TRBJ2-5, with 10 bases matching TRBD1. The CDR3 runs to 14 residues. V gave up 6 bases and J gave up 5 bases; unmatched junction bases: 6. Germline V lookup: CDR1 MNHEY, CDR2 SVGEGT. In DNA form, the CDR3 reads TGTGCCAGCAGACGCGGGACAGGGGACGAGACCCAGTACTTC. It is translated as CASRRGTGDETQYF.

J is TRBJ1-3 and V is TRBV12-3 or TRBV12-4; 7 bases fit TRBD1. The CDR3 totals 15 residues. V gave up 0 bases and J gave up 4 bases; unmatched junction bases: 3. The chain's CDR3 is CASSLASTGGNTIYF. CDR3 sequence (DNA): TGTGCCAGCAGTTTAGCCTCGACAGGGGGAAACACCATATATTTT.

CDR3 bases: TGTGCCAGCAGCTATGGGGGAGGAGGGAACGAGCAGTACTTC. Its protein product is CASSYGGGGNEQYF. The chain is built from TRBV28 and TRBJ2-7; the D gene is possibly TRBD2 (6 bases). The CDR3 length is 14 residues. V was clipped by 6 bases and J by 5 bases, with 17 bases between them. Germline CDR1 is MDHEN and CDR2 is SYDVKM.

CDR3 in DNA: TGTGCCAGCAGCCCTAGCCAGGGAGGGGCTGAAGCTTTCTTT. This translates into CASSPSQGGAEAFF. This chain links TRBV7-9 with TRBJ1-1, with a possible D match to TRBD1 (5 bases). CDR3 length: 14 amino acids. CDR1 and CDR2 from the germline V gene are SEHNR and FQNEAQ (reference sequence). Trimming removed 5 bases from V and 6 bases from J, with 16 bases in between. The variable domain in full, with the rest retrieved from reference TRBV7-9 and TRBJ1-1, is DTGVSQNPRHKITKRGQNVTFRCDPISEHNRLYWYRQTLGQGPEFLTYFQNEAQLEKSRLLSDRFSAERPKGSFSTLEIQRTEQGDSAMYLCASSPSQGGAEAFFGQGTRLTVV.

The genes are TRBV29-1 and TRBJ2-7; D could derive from TRBD1 or TRBD2 (5 bases each). Trimming stripped 7 bases from V and 3 bases from J, with 19 bases between. Germline CDR1 reads SQVTM; CDR2 reads ANQGSEA. The CDR3 sequence is 14 residues long. CDR3 coding DNA: TGCAGCGCTAAGCAAACGGGACGCGACTACGAGCAGTACTTC. Translation gives CSAKQTGRDYEQYF.

This clonotype was detected only a few times. The chain employs TRBV5-1 and TRBJ2-3; 9 nucleotides match TRBD2. This CDR3 has 19 amino acids. After removal of 0 bases from V and 0 bases from J, the junction contained 11 bases not matched to a gene. Germline V gives CDR1 SGHRS, CDR2 YFSETQ. The CDR3 sequence is CASSLAAGGPFRSTDTQYF. The CDR3 DNA follows: TGCGCCAGCAGCTTGGCAGCGGGGGGACCATTTCGTAGCACAGATACGCAGTATTTT.

The chain recombines TRBV2 with TRBJ2-2; TRBD1 aligns across 7 bases. V lost 7 bases and J lost 6; bases outside the gene matches: 8. The CDR3 runs to 14 residues. Germline V gives CDR1 SNHLY, CDR2 FYNNEI. The CDR3 loop reads CASTTDRLPGELFF. The DNA of the CDR3 is TGTGCCAGCACCACGGACAGGCTCCCCGGGGAGCTGTTTTTT.

This clonotype came up many times. V is TRBV3-1 and J is TRBJ1-3; D uncertain. The CDR3 runs to 12 residues. Germline CDR1 is LGHDT and CDR2 is YNNKEL (reference sequence). Trimming removed 7 bases from V and 1 base from J, with 5 bases in between. The CDR3 DNA reads TGTGCCAGCACCGCATCTGGAAACACCATATATTTT. It encodes CASTASGNTIYF.

The chain recombines TRBV20-1 with TRBJ1-2; TRBD1 agrees at 8 bases. This CDR3 has 12 residues. Germline CDR1 and CDR2: DFQATT and SNEGSKA (reference sequence). With V trimmed by 3 bases and J by 6 bases, 3 bases remained unmatched. The CDR3 DNA sequence: TGCAGTGCTAGCACAGGGGGTCATGGCTACACCTTC. Amino acid sequence: CSASTGGHGYTF.

The chain couples TRBV28 to TRBJ2-7; tentative D call: TRBD1 (5 bases). This CDR3 spans 15 amino acids. V lost 1 base and J 7 bases, leaving 17 bases between the germline ends. Germline loops: CDR1 MDHEN, CDR2 SYDVKM. Here the CDR3 reads CASSLSVQGKGEQYF. In nucleotides, the CDR3 is TGTGCCAGCAGTTTATCGGTGCAGGGAAAAGGGGAGCAGTACTTC.

The sample holds a few counts of this clonotype. The CDR3 nucleotides read TGCGCCAGCAGCTTGGACGAGGGCACTGAAGCTTTCTTT. Protein: CASSLDEGTEAFF. J is TRBJ1-1 and V is TRBV5-1; D is unresolved. Germline loops: CDR1 SGHRS, CDR2 YFSETQ. V was pared by 0 bases and J by 4 bases, with 7 bases between. This CDR3 has 13 residues.

The chain joins TRBV28 to TRBJ1-5; the D gene is possibly TRBD1 (5 bases). Germline V lookup: CDR1 MDHEN, CDR2 SYDVKM. This CDR3 is built from 16 residues. Trimming took 5 bases from V and 0 from J, leaving 14 bases between them. CDR3 residues: CASSPRGEGSNQPQHF. In nucleotides, the CDR3 is TGTGCCAGCAGTCCCCGGGGGGAGGGTAGCAATCAGCCCCAGCATTTT.

In this sample, this clonotype turned up once. The V and J genes are TRBV6-1 and TRBJ2-5; 11 positions agree with TRBD2. J gave up 11 bases and V 3 bases, and 11 bases lay outside the gene matches. The germline CDR1 and CDR2 sequences are MNHNS and SASEGT. This CDR3 has 15 residues. The CDR3 nucleotides are TGTGCCAGCAGTGATCTAGCGGGGGGTCACAATGAGCAGTACTTC. Translation gives CASSDLAGGHNEQYF.

This clonotype was detected ten times or more. The V and J genes are TRBV7-2 and TRBJ2-1; D is unclear. The CDR3 is made up of 11 amino acids. V shed 6 bases and J shed 8 bases, with 8 bases lying between them. Germline assignment: CDR1 SGHTA and CDR2 FQGNSA. The CDR3 reads CASSLFDEQFF. The CDR3 coding sequence is TGTGCCAGCAGTTTATTCGATGAGCAGTTCTTC.

CDR3: CSVLGGDETYEQYF. The CDR3 region has the DNA TGCAGCGTTCTGGGGGGGGACGAGACCTACGAGCAGTACTTC. The gene calls are TRBV29-1 and TRBJ2-7, with 7 nucleotides matching TRBD2. CDR3 length: 14 amino acids. Per germline, CDR1 SQVTM and CDR2 ANQGSEA. Trimming at V came to 5 bases and at J to 2 bases, leaving 9 bases not matched to a gene.

This clonotype was counted between two and nine times. This sequence joins TRBV6-1 and TRBJ1-2; TRBD1 is a possible D gene (5 bases). The V end lost 2 bases, the J end lost 4 bases, and 8 bases lay between the germline ends. From germline, CDR1 is MNHNS and CDR2 SASEGT. The CDR3 spans 13 residues. Written as DNA, the CDR3 is TGTGCCAGCAGTGAAACCCAGGGCTATGGCTACACCTTC. It yields the protein CASSETQGYGYTF.

The chain carries TRBV7-2 and TRBJ2-1, with D possibly matching TRBD2 (5 bases). V was trimmed by 0 bases and J by 10 bases, leaving 19 bases between them. Germline V CDR1 and CDR2: SGHTA, FQGNSA. The CDR3 length is 16 residues. CDR3 sequence (DNA): TGTGCCAGCAGCTTAGCGAGCGGCAGAGCTACAAGGGAGCAGTTCTTC. As protein: CASSLASGRATREQFF.

In this sample, this clonotype turned up a few times. The gene calls are TRBV20-1 and TRBJ2-1; TRBD2 agrees at 8 bases. The CDR3 contains 15 residues. The trim removed 3 bases at V and 4 bases at J, leaving 8 bases unmatched. The germline gives CDR1 DFQATT, CDR2 SNEGSKA (reference sequence). The CDR3 DNA reads TGCAGTGCTAGTATGGAGCGGGGGCTATACAATGAGCAGTTCTTC. As protein: CSASMERGLYNEQFF.

This clonotype has more than one count but fewer than ten. This chain joins TRBV25-1 and TRBJ2-1, with a weak D call TRBD1 (6 bases). Germline CDR1 MGHDK, CDR2 SYGVNS. The length of the CDR3 is 13 residues. V lost 3 bases and J lost 5, with 8 bases in between. The chain's CDR3 is CASSDGQNNEQFF. Here the CDR3 DNA reads TGTGCCAGCAGTGACGGACAGAACAATGAGCAGTTCTTC. The full variable domain, with the rest looked up from reference TRBV25-1 and TRBJ2-1, is EADIYQTPRYLVIGTGKKITLECSQTMGHDKMYWYQQDPGMELHLIHYSYGVNSTEKGDLSSESTVSRIRTEHFPLTLESARPSHTSQYLCASSDGQNNEQFFGPGTRLTVL.

This clonotype was seen a few times. V and J are TRBV4-1 and TRBJ2-1; 8 bases fit TRBD2. V was pared by 0 bases and J by 6 bases, with 7 bases of the junction left unmatched. Germline lookup yields CDR1 MGHRA and CDR2 YSYEKL. The CDR3 has 16 amino acids. CDR3 sequence: CASSQDMSGGVNEQFF. CDR3 in DNA: TGCGCCAGCAGCCAAGATATGAGCGGGGGAGTCAATGAGCAGTTCTTC.

The J gene is TRBJ2-3, the V gene TRBV12-5; 8 bases map to TRBD2. The CDR3 runs 14 residues. The ends lost 2 bases at V and 4 bases at J; junction bases unmatched: 2. Germline CDR1 is LGHNT and CDR2 is FRNRAP. CDR3 region: CASGLSGGSDTQYF. Here the CDR3 DNA reads TGTGCTAGTGGTTTGAGCGGGGGCTCAGATACGCAGTATTTT.

The chain recombines TRBV7-3 with TRBJ2-1, with 7 bases aligning to TRBD1. The germline V gene encodes CDR1 SGHTA and CDR2 FQGTGA. V was pared by 4 bases and J by 0 bases, with 6 bases of the junction left unmatched. The length of the CDR3 is 16 residues. The CDR3 DNA follows: TGTGCCAGCAGCTCTACAGGGGACCCCTCCTACAATGAGCAGTTCTTC. As protein: CASSSTGDPSYNEQFF.